The 14 T cell receptor beta chains below all came from one sample that was sequenced in a study of T cell changes during pregnancy in multiple sclerosis. Using immunoSEQ multiplex PCR, the repertoire was profiled, and TCRdb retains in-frame clones only, with some absent. The table includes 50,000 to 70,000 clones, just over 90% detected once. The input for sequencing was peripheral blood, taken after pregnancy. Every receptor here comes from a female donor with multiple sclerosis, enrolled in a pregnancy study.

V is TRBV27 and J is TRBJ1-1, with D possibly matching TRBD1 (6 bases). Germline assignment: CDR1 MNHEY and CDR2 SMNVEV (reference sequence). V dropped 6 bases and J dropped 5 bases, with 7 bases sitting between them. The CDR3 spans 11 residues. The CDR3 DNA reads as TGTGCCAGCAGGCAGGGGACTGAAGCTTTCTTT. Protein: CASRQGTEAFF.

The rearrangement links TRBV4-2 to TRBJ2-7; no firm D call. Between the trimmed V and J ends, which lost 1 base and 11 bases, there was a span of 18 bases. The CDR3 loop spans 14 amino acids. CDR1 LGHNA and CDR2 YNFKEQ come from the germline V gene. The DNA of the CDR3 is TGTGCCAGCAGCCAAGGAGCATTTACGAGTAGAAAGTACTTC. Translated: CASSQGAFTSRKYF.

The rearrangement uses TRBV11-3 and TRBJ1-2; 10 nucleotides match TRBD1. V was clipped by 10 bases and J by 11 bases; unmatched bases: 7. CDR3 length: 11 amino acids. Germline CDR1 is SGHNT and CDR2 is YENEEA. The DNA of the CDR3 is TGTGCCATCGGGACAGGGGTGGGGTACACCTTC. Residues: CAIGTGVGYTF.

The chain is built from TRBV29-1 and TRBJ2-7; 11 bases align to TRBD1. V dropped 7 bases and J dropped 3; count of bases not matched to a gene: 5. CDR3 size: 13 residues. Germline assignment: CDR1 SQVTM and CDR2 ANQGSEA. This chain's CDR3 is CSAGQGEYYEQYF. CDR3 nucleotide sequence: TGCAGCGCGGGACAGGGGGAATACTACGAGCAGTACTTC.

The rearrangement uses TRBV5-1 and TRBJ2-5; 8 bases agree with TRBD2. V shed 4 bases, J shed 2 bases, and the junction held 4 bases outside the gene matches. Germline V gene data show CDR1 as SGHRS and CDR2 as YFSETQ. This CDR3 comprises 14 residues. This CDR3 reads CASSGGLGQETQYF. In nucleotides, the CDR3 is TGCGCCAGCAGCGGGGGACTAGGGCAAGAGACCCAGTACTTC.

The V call is TRBV29-1, the J call TRBJ2-1; TRBD2 is a possible D gene (5 bases). The CDR3 extends over 14 amino acids. V lost 4 bases to trimming and J lost 10 bases, with 20 bases between them. CDR1 SQVTM and CDR2 ANQGSEA come from the germline V gene. The CDR3 loop reads CSVAGGSKSWEQFF. CDR3 DNA: TGCAGCGTTGCTGGTGGGAGTAAGTCTTGGGAGCAGTTCTTC.

The chain carries TRBV7-9 and TRBJ2-1; 8 bases are shared with TRBD2. Germline values: CDR1 SEHNR, CDR2 FQNEAQ (reference sequence). The CDR3 consists of 15 residues. V lost 4 bases to trimming and J lost 2 bases; unmatched junction nucleotides: 4. The CDR3 reads CASSSGTRAYNEQFF. CDR3 in DNA: TGTGCCAGCAGCTCCGGGACTAGAGCCTACAATGAGCAGTTCTTC. Complete variable domain (other parts from reference TRBV7-9 and TRBJ2-1): DTGVSQNPRHKITKRGQNVTFRCDPISEHNRLYWYRQTLGQGPEFLTYFQNEAQLEKSRLLSDRFSAERPKGSFSTLEIQRTEQGDSAMYLCASSSGTRAYNEQFFGPGTRLTVL.

This chain uses TRBV4-3 with TRBJ2-3; TRBD2 matches at 8 bases. V was clipped by 2 bases and J by 4 bases; unmatched bases: 8. Germline V gene sequence: CDR1 LGHNA, CDR2 YSLEER. The length of the CDR3 is 16 residues. The CDR3 DNA follows: TGCGCCAGCAGCCAAACACCCAGCGGGAGAGCAGATACGCAGTATTTT. This gives the protein CASSQTPSGRADTQYF.

This clone was seen once. CDR3 in DNA: TGTGCCAGCAGCCCCTCTAGTGGTCCGGAGGAGACCCAGTACTTC. Translation: CASSPSSGPEETQYF. This sequence joins TRBV7-2 and TRBJ2-5; the D is unclear. Deletions cut 5 bases from V and 5 bases from J, with 18 bases between. The CDR3 runs 15 residues. Germline V gives CDR1 SGHTA, CDR2 FQGNSA.

This clone was seen a few times. This rearrangement joins TRBV5-1 to TRBJ2-7, with TRBD1 matching 9 bases. V shed 0 bases, J shed 0 bases, and the junction held 7 bases outside the gene matches. The CDR3 extends over 17 amino acids. From germline, CDR1 is SGHRS and CDR2 YFSETQ. CDR3 protein: CASSLGTGAGFSYEQYF. The CDR3 DNA follows: TGCGCCAGCAGCTTGGGGACAGGGGCAGGCTTCTCCTACGAGCAGTACTTC.

The rearrangement links TRBV30 to TRBJ1-2, with 9 nucleotides matching TRBD1. Germline V lookup: CDR1 GTSNPN, CDR2 SVGIG (reference sequence). The CDR3 is 14 amino acids. The V segment lost 4 bases and the J segment 2 bases; nucleotides outside the gene matches: 5. CDR3 bases: TGTGCCTGGAACCGGGACAGGGCCAACTATGGCTACACCTTC. Amino acid sequence: CAWNRDRANYGYTF.

This clone has only one observation. The chain joins TRBV11-3 to TRBJ2-7; 8 bases align to TRBD1. CDR1 SGHNT and CDR2 YENEEA come from the germline V gene. The ends lost 5 bases at V and 0 bases at J; junction bases unmatched: 3. The CDR3 length is 14 residues. In DNA form, the CDR3 reads TGTGCCAGCAGCCAAACAGGGGGCTCCTACGAGCAGTACTTC. Translation gives CASSQTGGSYEQYF.

The chain links TRBV4-1 to TRBJ1-1; D is perhaps TRBD1 (5 bases). CDR1 is MGHRA, CDR2 YSYEKL, per germline. This CDR3 has 14 amino acids. Trimming removed 1 base from V and 3 bases from J, with 9 bases in between. DNA of the CDR3: TGCGCCAGCAGCCAAGTAGCAGGGCACACTGAAGCTTTCTTT. Amino acid sequence: CASSQVAGHTEAFF.

The chain carries TRBV28 and TRBJ2-5; perhaps TRBD1 as D (7 bases). The CDR3 spans 15 residues. CDR1 MDHEN and CDR2 SYDVKM come from the germline V gene. V was clipped by 4 bases and J by 6 bases, with 18 bases between them. The CDR3 protein is CASSSVQGRSQTQYF. In DNA form, the CDR3 reads TGTGCCAGCAGTTCAGTACAGGGGAGGTCCCAGACCCAGTACTTC.